These 7 T cell receptor beta chains were sequenced from one sample in a study of cytomegalovirus exposure and HLA in healthy donors. Amplification used 60 Vbeta primers and 13 Jbeta primers. Clones were read by immunoSEQ multiplex PCR, and TCRdb kept only the in-frame ones, dropping some. The repertoire has 130,000 or so clones, more than 75% of them found once; the top ten carry around 1%. The source material was PBMCs. Receptors originate from a male donor in good health and CMV-seronegative.

The chain has TRBV6-5 and TRBJ1-3; 7 positions agree with TRBD1. V gave up 6 bases and J gave up 4 bases; unmatched junction bases: 3. Per the germline V gene, CDR1 is MNHEY and CDR2 is SVGAGI. This CDR3 region has 13 residues. CDR3 sequence reads: CASRTGSGNTIYF. The CDR3 DNA reads as TGTGCCAGCAGGACAGGGTCCGGAAACACCATATATTTT.

The chain joins TRBV4-1 to TRBJ2-7; 8 bases map to TRBD2. This CDR3 spans 14 amino acids. The V and J ends lost 7 bases and 3 bases, in that order; junction bases with no gene match: 8. The germline V gene has CDR1 MGHRA and CDR2 YSYEKL. The CDR3 loop is CASNQPGGSYEQYF. CDR3 sequence (DNA): TGCGCCAGCAATCAGCCGGGGGGGAGCTACGAGCAGTACTTC.

The chain employs TRBV4-1 and TRBJ1-2, with 8 bases fitting TRBD1. Germline values: CDR1 MGHRA, CDR2 YSYEKL. V was pared by 0 bases and J by 5 bases, with 11 bases of the junction left unmatched. The CDR3 is 17 amino acids. CDR3: CASSQDPRTGKDYGYTF. DNA of the CDR3: TGCGCCAGCAGCCAAGATCCCCGGACAGGGAAGGATTATGGCTACACCTTC.

V gene TRBV7-9 combines with J gene TRBJ1-2, with TRBD1 identical over 10 bases. Per the germline V gene, CDR1 is SEHNR and CDR2 is FQNEAQ (reference sequence). Germline trimming cut 5 bases from V and 8 bases from J; bases unmatched to any gene: 11. This CDR3 contains 15 residues. The CDR3 nucleotides read TGTGCCAGCAGCAATCCGGGACAGGGGAGGAGAGGCTACACCTTC. Translation gives CASSNPGQGRRGYTF.

This clone showed up just once. The chain employs TRBV2 and TRBJ1-1, with D possibly matching TRBD1 (6 bases). Trimming cost V 10 bases and J 3 bases, with 18 bases left between them. The CDR3 extends over 14 amino acids. The germline CDR1 and CDR2 sequences are SNHLY and FYNNEI. The CDR3 coding sequence is TGTGCCAACTCCCTTTTGGGGGCCGACACTGAAGCTTTCTTT. Its translation is CANSLLGADTEAFF.

The V call is TRBV9, the J call TRBJ2-3, with a weak D call TRBD1 (5 bases). V lost 0 bases and J lost 6, with 17 bases in between. Germline CDR1 and CDR2: SGDLS and YYNGEE. The CDR3 extends over 16 amino acids. CDR3 nucleotides: TGTGCCAGCAGCGTAGGAAGGGGCAGCAAGGCGGATACGCAGTATTTT. Translating it yields CASSVGRGSKADTQYF.

V and J are TRBV2 and TRBJ2-1; tentatively, D is TRBD1 (6 bases). This CDR3 contains 14 residues. Germline assignment: CDR1 SNHLY and CDR2 FYNNEI. Trimming removed 7 bases at V and 7 bases at J, with 17 bases between. The CDR3 bases are TGTGCCAGCATCCAGACAGGCAAGTGGAATGAGCAGTTCTTC. Its protein product is CASIQTGKWNEQFF.